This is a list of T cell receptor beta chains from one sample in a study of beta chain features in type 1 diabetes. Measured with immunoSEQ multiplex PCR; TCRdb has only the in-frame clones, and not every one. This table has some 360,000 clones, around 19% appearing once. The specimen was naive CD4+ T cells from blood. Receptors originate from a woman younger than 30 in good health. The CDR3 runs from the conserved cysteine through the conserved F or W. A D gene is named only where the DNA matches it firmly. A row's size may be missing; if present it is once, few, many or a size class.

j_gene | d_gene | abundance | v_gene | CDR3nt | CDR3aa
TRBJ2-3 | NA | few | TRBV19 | TGTGCCAGTAGTATACAGCAGGCATCAGATACGCAGTATTTT | CASSIQQASDTQYF
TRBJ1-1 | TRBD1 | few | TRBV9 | TGTGCCAGCAGCCCCTGGACAGGGGGCCGGAACACTGAAGCTTTCTTT | CASSPWTGGRNTEAFF
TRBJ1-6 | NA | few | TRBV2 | TGTGCCAGCAGTGCGCAGGGCTCCTATAATTCACCCCTCCACTTT | CASSAQGSYNSPLHF
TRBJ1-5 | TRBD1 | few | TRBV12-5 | TGTGCTAGTTCGGCCCAGGGGGGACAGCCCCAGCATTTT | CASSAQGGQPQHF
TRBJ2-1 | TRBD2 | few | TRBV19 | TGTGCCAGTAGTTCTCAGCGGGGGGGCCGGTCCTACAATGAGCAGTTCTTC | CASSSQRGGRSYNEQFF
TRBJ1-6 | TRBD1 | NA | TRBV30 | TGTGCCTGGACCGAGAGGGGGCTGTATAATTCACCCCTCCACTTT | CAWTERGLYNSPLHF
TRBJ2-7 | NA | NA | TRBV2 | TGTGCCAGCAGACGGGTGGAGGTGCAGTACTTC | CASRRVEVQYF
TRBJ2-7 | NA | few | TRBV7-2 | TGTGCCAGCAGCCCCATCTCCTACGAGCAGTACTTC | CASSPISYEQYF
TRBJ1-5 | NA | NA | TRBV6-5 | TGTGCCAGCAGCCAACAGGGAGACGGTCAGCCCCAGCATTTT | CASSQQGDGQPQHF
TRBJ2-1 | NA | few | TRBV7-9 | TGTGCCAGCAGCTCCACCAAGCGGAACAATGAGCAGTTCTTC | CASSSTKRNNEQFF
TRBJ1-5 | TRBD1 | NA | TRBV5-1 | TGCGCCAGCAGCTTGGGAGGGACAGACAATCAGCCCCAGCATTTT | CASSLGGTDNQPQHF
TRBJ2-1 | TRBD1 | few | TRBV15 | TGTGCCACCAGCAACCGGGACAGGGTCAATGAGCAGTTCTTC | CATSNRDRVNEQFF
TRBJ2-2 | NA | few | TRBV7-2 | TGTGCCAGCAGCTTTAGGCGTGGAGGGCATGGCGGGGAGCTGTTTTTT | CASSFRRGGHGGELFF
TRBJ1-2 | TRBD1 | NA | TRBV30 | TGTGCCTGGAGACGGGACAGAGACGTCTATGGCTACACCTTC | CAWRRDRDVYGYTF
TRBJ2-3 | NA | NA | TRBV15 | TGTGCCACCAGCAGAGAGGGAAATAGCGGCACAGATACGCAGTATTTT | CATSREGNSGTDTQYF
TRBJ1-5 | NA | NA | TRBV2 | TGTGCCAGCAGTGAATATGGCAATCAGCCCCAGCATTTT | CASSEYGNQPQHF
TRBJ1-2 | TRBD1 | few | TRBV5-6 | TGTGCCAGCAGCTTGGCCGGGACAGGGGTTAACTATGGCTACACCTTC | CASSLAGTGVNYGYTF
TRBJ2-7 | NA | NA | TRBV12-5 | TGTGCTAGTGGTTTGGTTGGGCAGCAGTACTTC | CASGLVGQQYF
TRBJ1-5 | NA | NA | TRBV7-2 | TGTGCCAGCAGCCAAGCCCAGGGGTTTCAGCCCCAGCATTTT | CASSQAQGFQPQHF
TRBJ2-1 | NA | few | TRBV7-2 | TGTGCCAGCAGCTTAAGCGGGAATGAGCAGTTCTTC | CASSLSGNEQFF
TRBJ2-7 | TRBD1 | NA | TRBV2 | TGTGCCAGCAGTGTAGAGGGGGCACACTCCTACGAGCAGTACTTC | CASSVEGAHSYEQYF
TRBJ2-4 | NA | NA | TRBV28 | TGTGCCAGCAGTCCCGACCGAGGTGGCGCCAAAAACATTCAGTACTTC | CASSPDRGGAKNIQYF